This TCR beta chain originates from a study of blood T cell repertoires in COVID-19. V lost 6 bases and J lost 6; bases outside the gene matches: 14. The CDR3 loop spans 17 amino acids. From germline, CDR1 is MDHEN and CDR2 SYDVKM. Data came from immunoSEQ multiplex PCR; TCRdb stores just in-frame clones and leaves some out. This table holds 95,000 to 150,000 clones, 87% found once. The source is a woman in her seventies with acute or convalescent COVID-19. Source material: peripheral blood. This chain links TRBV28 with TRBJ1-2, with TRBD1 matching over 12 bases. DNA of the CDR3: TGTGCCAGCAGGTATAGCCTTGGGACAGGGGGCAGGAATGGCTACACCTTC. Amino acid sequence: CASRYSLGTGGRNGYTF.